This T cell receptor (beta chain) came from a study of molecular identifiers for immune sequencing clone quantification (dated by TCRdb to 2016 to 2018). In terms of the full investigation: For a replicate experiment, the RNA from either approximately 20,000 or 100,000 naive CD8 T cells was divided into five aliquots, and four of those aliquots went on to sequencing. CD8 T cells were used in a methods study to benchmark molecular-identifier clustering-based TCR repertoire sequencing (MIDCIRS) and TCR RNA copy counting. Overall results and qualifications from the work: Spiked-in Jurkat TCR RNA equal to a single cell's worth was reported to be detectable even within 1,100,000 naive CD8 T cells. About 3 recovered TCR RNA copies per cell were obtained by modeling, versus approximately 10 by digital PCR, implying a capture efficiency of about 30%. In CMV-specific effector cells, over 98% of molecules were held by clones above 20 RNA copies, whereas under 1% of molecules were held by such clones in naive cells. Highly expanded clone sizes could be underestimated if identical TCR molecules share a barcode. The naive libraries included spiked-in Jurkat TCR RNA (about 9 copies' worth), and this Jurkat TCR RNA is not part of the donor repertoire. When barcode sub-clustering was left out, chimeric consensus sequences inflated TCR diversity, with chimeras reaching as high as 47%.

The library came from PCR. Sequenced using an Illumina HiSeq 4000. Preparation of bulk TCR libraries followed a previously described approach, with the TCR primers listed in Table S5. The Qiagen AllPrep DNA/RNA kit was used to purify total RNA. Before analysis, reads from multiple sequencing runs of one library were combined. Concerning the study's data processing: Reads were retained only if their TCR constant sequence matched exactly, and those retained reads were trimmed to 150 nt and grouped according to their 12-nt molecular barcodes. Reads in each barcode group were sub-clustered using a 15% Levenshtein threshold, and a quality-weighted consensus sequence was built for each RNA molecule. Non-functional sequences were filtered out, along with any lower-count sequence sitting one edit away from another sequence. Based on a fit of two negative binomial distributions, barcode sub-clusters having less than 20% of the maximum read count were discarded. In TCRdb, the public reads were trimmed at Q25 with fastp and aligned with MiXCR, with productive beta chains retained. Rows are unified per CDR3 protein, each entry keeping the most common DNA and genes. The V and J calls shown here were made by TCRdb, not taken from the authors' results. The sample table contains about 320,000 distinct CDR3 sequences; only one count was recorded for over 20% of them. Clones ranked in the top ten supply approximately 0.85% of the sample.

Libraries of naive CD8 T cells were generated from around 20,000 to 1,000,000 sorted cells, with 10%, 30% or 50% of the purified RNA used. Naive CD8 T cells, defined as CD8+CD4-CCR7+CD45RA+, were FACS-sorted into RLT Plus buffer on a BD FACSAria II. To test detection sensitivity, Jurkat RNA equal to fewer than 13 TCR copies was added to samples of roughly 17,000-1,100,000 naive CD8 T cells. CD8 T cells were enriched with RosetteSep CD8+ T Cell Enrichment Cocktail and Ficoll-Paque, followed by ACK red cell lysis. About this clonotype itself: This clone's antigen is unknown. No clone much larger than this one lies a single base away; base qualities are absent.

Measured from the cysteine to the phenylalanine, the CDR3 is 15 residues long. Just CDR3 DNA is preserved here, 45 bases in frame from base 1. Relative to germline, V is missing 5 bases and J is missing 2 bases, with 5 bases of the junction outside any gene match. Looking up the germline V gene (reference sequence) yields CDR1 SEHNR and CDR2 FQNEAQ. The chain employs TRBV7-9 and TRBJ2-1; 8 middle bases align to TRBD2. The receptor was derived from a human donor in good health. Some libraries in this study had Jurkat cell RNA spiked in. Sequencing was performed on naive CD8+ T cells from blood, with Jurkat cell RNA spiked in. The label giving this sample's cell subset or site can be read as: FACS-sorted CD8+CD4-CCR7+CD45RA+ naive T cells. The CDR3 region reads CASSLRLATYNEQFF. In nucleotide form, the sequence is TGTGCCAGCAGCCTACGACTAGCGACCTACAATGAGCAGTTCTTC.